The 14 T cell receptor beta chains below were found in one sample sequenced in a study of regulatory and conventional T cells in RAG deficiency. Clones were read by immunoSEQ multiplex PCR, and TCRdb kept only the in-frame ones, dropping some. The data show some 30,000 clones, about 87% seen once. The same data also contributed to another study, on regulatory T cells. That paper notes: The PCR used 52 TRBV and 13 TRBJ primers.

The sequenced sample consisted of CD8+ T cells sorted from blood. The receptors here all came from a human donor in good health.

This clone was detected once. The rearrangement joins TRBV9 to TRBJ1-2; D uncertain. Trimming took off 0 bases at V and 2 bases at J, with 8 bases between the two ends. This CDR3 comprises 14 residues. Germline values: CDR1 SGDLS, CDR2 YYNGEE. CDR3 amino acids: CASSVEAGNYGYTF. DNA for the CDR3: TGTGCCAGCAGCGTAGAGGCAGGCAACTATGGCTACACCTTC.

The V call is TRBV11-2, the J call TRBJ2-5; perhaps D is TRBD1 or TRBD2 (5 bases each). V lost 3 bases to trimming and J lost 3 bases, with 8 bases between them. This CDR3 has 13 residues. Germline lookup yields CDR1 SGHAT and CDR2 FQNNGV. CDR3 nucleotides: TGTGCCAGCAGCTTCGGGGCAGAAGAGACCCAGTACTTC. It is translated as CASSFGAEETQYF.

The CDR3 bases are TGTGCCAGCAGCTTAGCGCGGGCAGGTGAGCGGGAGACCCAGTACTTC. Amino acids: CASSLARAGERETQYF. The genes are TRBV7-2 and TRBJ2-5, with TRBD2 as a possible D gene (5 bases). Germline V lookup: CDR1 SGHTA, CDR2 FQGNSA. Trimming shortened V by 0 bases and J by 5 bases, and 16 bases separated the two germline ends. CDR3 length: 16 amino acids.

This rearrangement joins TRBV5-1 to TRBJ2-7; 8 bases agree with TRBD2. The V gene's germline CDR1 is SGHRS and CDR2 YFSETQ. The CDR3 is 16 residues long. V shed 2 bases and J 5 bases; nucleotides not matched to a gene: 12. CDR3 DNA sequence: TGCGCCAGCAGCTTCTCCGGGCCAGCGGGGGTCGACGAGCAGTACTTC. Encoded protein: CASSFSGPAGVDEQYF.

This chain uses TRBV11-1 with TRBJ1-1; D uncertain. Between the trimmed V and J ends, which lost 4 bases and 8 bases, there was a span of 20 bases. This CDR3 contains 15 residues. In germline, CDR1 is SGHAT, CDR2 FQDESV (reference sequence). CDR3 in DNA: TGTGCCAGCAGCTCCAAGGTGGCGATGAGGAAGGAAGCTTTCTTT. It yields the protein CASSSKVAMRKEAFF.

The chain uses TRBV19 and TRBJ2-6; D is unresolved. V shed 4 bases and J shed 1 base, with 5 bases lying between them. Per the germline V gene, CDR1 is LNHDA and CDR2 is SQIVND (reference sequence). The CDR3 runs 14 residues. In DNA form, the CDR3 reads TGTGCCAGTAGTACGGAGTCTGGGGCCAACGTCCTGACTTTC. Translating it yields CASSTESGANVLTF.

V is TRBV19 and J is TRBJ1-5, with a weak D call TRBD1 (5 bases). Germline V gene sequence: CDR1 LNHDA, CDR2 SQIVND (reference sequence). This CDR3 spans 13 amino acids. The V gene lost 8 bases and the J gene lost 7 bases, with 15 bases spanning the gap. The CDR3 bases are TGTGCCAGTGGGGTGAGGGGTAAGCAGCCCCAGCATTTT. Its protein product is CASGVRGKQPQHF.

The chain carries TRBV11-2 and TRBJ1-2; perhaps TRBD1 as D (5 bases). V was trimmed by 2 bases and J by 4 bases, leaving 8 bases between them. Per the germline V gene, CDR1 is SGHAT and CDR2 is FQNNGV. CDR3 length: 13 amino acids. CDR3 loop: CASSLQGFYGYTF. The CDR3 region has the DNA TGTGCCAGCAGCTTACAGGGATTCTATGGCTACACCTTC.

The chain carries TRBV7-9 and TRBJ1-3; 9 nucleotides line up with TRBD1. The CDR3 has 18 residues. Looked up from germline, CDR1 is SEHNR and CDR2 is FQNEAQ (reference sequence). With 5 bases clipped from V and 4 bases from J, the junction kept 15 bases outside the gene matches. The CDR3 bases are TGTGCCAGCAGCCGAAACGGACAGGGGCCACAAAACGGAAACACCATATATTTT. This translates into CASSRNGQGPQNGNTIYF.

CDR3 in DNA: TGTGCCAGTAGTATCCGGAGGGTAGGGGGTTACGAGCAGTACTTC. This encodes CASSIRRVGGYEQYF. V is TRBV19 and J is TRBJ2-7; D tentatively reads TRBD1 or TRBD2 (6 bases each). The CDR3 has 15 amino acids. Trimming took off 3 bases at V and 4 bases at J, with 16 bases between the two ends. Germline V lookup: CDR1 LNHDA, CDR2 SQIVND (reference sequence).

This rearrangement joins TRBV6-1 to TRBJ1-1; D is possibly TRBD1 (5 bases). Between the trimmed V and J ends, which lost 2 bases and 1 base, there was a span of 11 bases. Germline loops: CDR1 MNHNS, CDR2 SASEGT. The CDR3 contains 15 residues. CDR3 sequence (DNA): TGTGCCAGCAGTGAAAAAGTTACAGGGAACACTGAAGCTTTCTTT. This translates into CASSEKVTGNTEAFF.

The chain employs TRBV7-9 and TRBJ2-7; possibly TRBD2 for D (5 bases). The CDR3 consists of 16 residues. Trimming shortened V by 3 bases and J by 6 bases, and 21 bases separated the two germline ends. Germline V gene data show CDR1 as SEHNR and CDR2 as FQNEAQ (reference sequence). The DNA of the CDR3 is TGTGCCAGCAGCTTTTCGTCGGGCCCCCCGGCGGGCGAGCAGTACTTC. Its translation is CASSFSSGPPAGEQYF.

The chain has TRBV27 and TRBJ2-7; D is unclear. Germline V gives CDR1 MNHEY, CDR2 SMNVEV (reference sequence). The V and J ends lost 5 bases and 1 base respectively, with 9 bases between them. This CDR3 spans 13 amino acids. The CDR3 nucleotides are TGTGCCAGCAGTGAAGATTTGTCCTACGAGCAGTACTTC. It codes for CASSEDLSYEQYF.

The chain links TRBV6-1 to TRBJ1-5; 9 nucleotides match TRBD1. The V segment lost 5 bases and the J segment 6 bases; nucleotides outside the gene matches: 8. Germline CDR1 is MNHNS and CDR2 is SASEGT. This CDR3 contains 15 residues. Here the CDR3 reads CASSLGTGRGQPQHF. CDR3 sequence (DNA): TGTGCCAGCAGTCTCGGGACAGGGAGAGGTCAGCCCCAGCATTTT.